The T cell receptor (beta chain) described here comes from a study of OX40 agonist ivuxolimab in advanced cancers. Study-wide context: The diagnoses of dose-escalation patients were hepatocellular carcinoma, melanoma, renal cell or head and neck cancer. Aged about 23 to 80 with a mean of 60 years, they were less than 90% male.

Findings and limits, study-wide: At 0.1 to 3.0 mg/kg, clonal expansion of CD4+ and CD8+ blood T cells had occurred by week 6.

Here immunoSEQ multiplex PCR was the method, and the copy in TCRdb shows in-frame clones only, minus some. Of over 35,000 clones listed, roughly 91% are singletons. V was cut by 0 bases and J by 2 bases, with 11 bases left in between. The CDR3 extends over 15 amino acids. Per germline, CDR1 SGDLS and CDR2 YYNGEE. Autoimmune disease history or systemic immunosuppression disqualified patients. A word on this clone: Its matching antigen is unknown.

The chain combines TRBV9 with TRBJ2-5, with D possibly being TRBD2 (6 bases). The starting material was CD4+ or CD8+ T cells sorted from blood, obtained in a trial of the OX40 agonist ivuxolimab. This TCR came from an adult with an advanced solid tumor such as melanoma, head and neck, liver or kidney cancer. The CDR3 protein is CASSVGLGGQETQYF. In nucleotides, the CDR3 is TGTGCCAGCAGCGTAGGGTTGGGGGGACAAGAGACCCAGTACTTC.